The T cell receptor (beta chain) described here comes from a study of early T cells in non-severe SARS-CoV-2 infection. For the study at large: Sequencing of bulk RNA from unsorted whole blood was done, without chain pairing. Findings and caveats of the study: Using VDJdb, the matching emphasized anti-spike CD8 responses while missing private and CD4 specificities.

This clonotype occurred a few times. Antigen: not known. Unique molecular identifiers (one per individual cDNA molecule) were attached. MiXCR, applied by TCRdb to the 5' RACE reads, yields one record per CDR3 protein. Among about 52,000 distinct CDR3 sequences, roughly 8% were seen once, and the ten largest hold approximately 8.8%. Germline CDR1 and CDR2: WNHNN and SYGVQD (reference sequence). V shed 0 bases and J shed 5 bases, with 13 bases lying between them. The CDR3 totals 15 residues. The rearrangement links TRBV10-1 to TRBJ1-1; D is uncertain. Source material: whole blood. This TCR was sampled from an adult who was a healthcare worker with PCR-confirmed SARS-CoV-2 infection or an uninfected control (not recorded which). CDR3 bases: TGCGCCAGCAGTGAGTCCAGGACCGGAGGGACTGAAGCTTTCTTT. It specifies CASSESRTGGTEAFF.